These 24 T cell receptor beta chains came from one sample sequenced in a study of graft-versus-host responses after intestinal transplantation. Their antigens are not known. The protocol was immunoSEQ multiplex PCR, while the TCRdb copy is restricted to in-frame clones and leaves out a portion. The sample consists of tens of thousands of clones, about 94% of them appearing once. The sequencing used unstimulated CD4+ T cells sorted from spleen or lymph node cells, collected before transplant. The receptors shown here come from a human donor who was the organ donor for an intestinal transplant.

The V and J genes are TRBV7-2 and TRBJ2-3; 8 bases line up with TRBD2. This CDR3 region has 14 residues. CDR1 is SGHTA, CDR2 FQGNSA, per germline. J lost 0 bases, V lost 6 bases, and 2 bases had no gene match. CDR3 in amino acids: CASSRGGSTDTQYF. The CDR3 region has the DNA TGTGCCAGCAGTCGCGGGGGGAGCACAGATACGCAGTATTTT.

The rearrangement uses TRBV7-2 and TRBJ1-6, with D possibly being TRBD1 (5 bases). V was clipped by 2 bases and J by 10 bases, with 18 bases between them. This CDR3 has 16 residues. Germline V lookup: CDR1 SGHTA, CDR2 FQGNSA. The CDR3 sequence is CASSLSPGILGSPLHF. CDR3 in DNA: TGTGCCAGCAGCTTAAGCCCAGGGATTCTCGGATCACCCCTCCACTTT.

This sequence joins TRBV13 and TRBJ1-1; 7 bases line up with TRBD1. The junction had 10 bases not matched to a gene; V was cut back by 0 bases and J by 3 bases. Germline V gene lookup returns CDR1 PRHDT and CDR2 FYEKMQ (reference sequence). The CDR3 is 17 amino acids. The CDR3 spells CASSLGMDRSAYTEAFF. CDR3 in DNA: TGTGCCAGCAGCTTAGGCATGGACAGGTCGGCGTACACTGAAGCTTTCTTT.

The chain recombines TRBV11-2 with TRBJ1-5; D perhaps matches TRBD1 (5 bases). This CDR3 has 18 amino acids. V was shortened by 1 base and J by 0 bases, with 16 bases between the two germline ends. Per germline, CDR1 SGHAT and CDR2 FQNNGV. DNA for the CDR3: TGTGCCAGCAGCTTAGGGTCTAGCGGGACCAATAGCAATCAGCCCCAGCATTTT. Translating it yields CASSLGSSGTNSNQPQHF.

This sequence joins TRBV5-5 and TRBJ2-2; the D is unclear. This CDR3 spans 14 amino acids. Germline V gives CDR1 SGHKS, CDR2 YYEKEE (reference sequence). V was trimmed by 1 base and J by 6 bases, leaving 10 bases between them. CDR3 protein: CASSLQGSAGELFF. The CDR3, as DNA: TGTGCCAGCAGCTTGCAAGGCAGCGCCGGGGAGCTGTTTTTT.

DNA for the CDR3: TGTGCCAGCAGCGGGGGGCCAAGCAATCAGCCCCAGCATTTT. Amino acids: CASSGGPSNQPQHF. The chain uses TRBV7-8 and TRBJ1-5; possible D gene TRBD1, 6 bases. V lost 5 bases and J 1 base, leaving 9 bases between the germline ends. The V gene's germline CDR1 is SGHVS and CDR2 FQNEAQ. The CDR3 totals 14 residues.

V usage is TRBV6-6 and J usage is TRBJ1-2; 9 nucleotides agree with TRBD1. Looked up from germline, CDR1 is MNHNY and CDR2 is SVGAGI (reference sequence). The CDR3 loop spans 15 amino acids. The V gene end was trimmed by 5 bases and the J gene end by 3 bases; junction bases not matched to a gene: 7. CDR3 sequence reads: CASSVPGQGDYGYTF. The CDR3 DNA reads TGTGCCAGCAGTGTCCCGGGACAGGGCGACTATGGCTACACCTTC.

This clone has more than one count but fewer than ten. The gene calls are TRBV5-4 and TRBJ2-1; D is perhaps TRBD2 (5 bases). The germline V and J ends were trimmed by 4 bases and 0 bases, with 11 bases remaining between them. This CDR3 comprises 15 residues. Germline CDR1 and CDR2: SGHNT and YYREEE (reference sequence). CDR3 residues: CASSLPGTSYNEQFF. Here the CDR3 DNA reads TGTGCCAGCAGCCTCCCGGGAACCTCCTACAATGAGCAGTTCTTC.

This chain connects TRBV5-1 to TRBJ2-5; D is uncertain. This CDR3 region has 15 residues. Germline V lookup: CDR1 SGHRS, CDR2 YFSETQ. V lost 0 bases to trimming and J lost 2 bases, with 11 bases between them. CDR3 sequence reads: CASSLGATLQETQYF. The CDR3 DNA sequence: TGCGCCAGCAGCTTGGGCGCGACACTTCAAGAGACCCAGTACTTC. The full variable domain, completed using reference TRBV5-1 and TRBJ2-5, is KAGVTQTPRYLIKTRGQQVTLSCSPISGHRSVSWYQQTPGQGLQFLFEYFSETQRNKGNFPGRFSGRQFSNSRSEMNVSTLELGDSALYLCASSLGATLQETQYFGPGTRLLVL.

The J gene is TRBJ1-2, the V gene TRBV7-9, with 9 positions matching TRBD1. V lost 1 base, J lost 14 bases, and 2 bases stayed unmatched. The germline V gene encodes CDR1 SEHNR and CDR2 FQNEAQ (reference sequence). The CDR3 is 11 residues long. The CDR3: CASSLGQGGTF. CDR3 in DNA: TGTGCCAGCAGCTTAGGACAGGGGGGTACCTTC.

V gene TRBV2 combines with J gene TRBJ1-4; D unclear. The V gene's germline CDR1 is SNHLY and CDR2 FYNNEI. The CDR3 is 11 residues long. Trimming removed 8 bases from V and 14 bases from J, with 15 bases in between. The CDR3 DNA sequence: TGTGCCAGCCGAATCACATCGGGCCTGTTTTTT. Protein sequence: CASRITSGLFF.

The chain uses TRBV9 and TRBJ2-1; the D gene is possibly TRBD1 (5 bases). The V end was cut by 4 bases, the J end by 6 bases, with 11 bases between. The CDR3 spans 13 residues. CDR1 is SGDLS, CDR2 YYNGEE, per germline. The CDR3 protein is CASSSQGANEQFF. DNA for the CDR3: TGTGCCAGCAGCTCCCAAGGGGCCAATGAGCAGTTCTTC.

This chain connects TRBV6-6 to TRBJ1-6; 7 bases align to TRBD1. The CDR3 covers 14 residues. J was trimmed by 5 bases and V by 8 bases; bases with no gene match: 6. Per germline, CDR1 MNHNY and CDR2 SVGAGI (reference sequence). CDR3 in DNA: TGTGCCAGCTCAGCCGACAGGGATAATTCACCCCTCCACTTT. Its translation: CASSADRDNSPLHF.

V is TRBV28 and J is TRBJ1-2, with TRBD1 matching over 7 bases. In germline, CDR1 is MDHEN, CDR2 SYDVKM. V was clipped by 6 bases and J by 0 bases; unmatched bases: 1. The CDR3 totals 13 residues. The CDR3 DNA sequence: TGTGCCAGCAGGGGGACAGCTAACTATGGCTACACCTTC. It is translated as CASRGTANYGYTF.

The genes are TRBV6-5 and TRBJ1-2; possibly TRBD1 for D (6 bases). The CDR3 contains 12 residues. Germline lookup yields CDR1 MNHEY and CDR2 SVGAGI. With 2 bases removed from V and 6 bases from J, the gap between germline ends came to 7 bases. The CDR3 DNA is TGTGCCAGCAGTTACAGGGGGGATGGCTACACCTTC. The encoded protein is CASSYRGDGYTF.

This chain joins TRBV27 and TRBJ2-7, with D unclear. The germline V gene encodes CDR1 MNHEY and CDR2 SMNVEV (reference sequence). CDR3 length: 13 residues. V lost 2 bases, J lost 7 bases, and 12 bases lay in between. CDR3 nucleotides: TGTGCCAGCAGTTTAAATCCCGAGAGGGAGCAGTACTTC. This encodes CASSLNPEREQYF.

The chain couples TRBV13 to TRBJ2-7; D ambiguous. Germline-derived CDR1 and CDR2 are PRHDT and FYEKMQ (reference sequence). Trimming pared 4 bases from V and 5 bases from J, leaving 6 bases between. The CDR3 loop spans 11 amino acids. The CDR3 sequence is CASSWYDEQYF. CDR3 in DNA: TGTGCCAGCAGCTGGTATGACGAGCAGTACTTC.

This clone was counted only a few times. The chain couples TRBV19 to TRBJ2-3; D remains unclear. Germline V gene sequence: CDR1 LNHDA, CDR2 SQIVND (reference sequence). The CDR3 is made up of 11 amino acids. V lost 1 base to trimming and J lost 5 bases, with 1 base between them. The CDR3: CASSIGDTQYF. CDR3 sequence (DNA): TGTGCCAGTAGTATAGGAGATACGCAGTATTTT.

This clone has only one observation. The genes are TRBV18 and TRBJ1-4; the D gene is possibly TRBD1 (5 bases). This CDR3 region has 15 residues. Germline V gives CDR1 KGHSH, CDR2 LQKENI. The germline V and J ends were trimmed by 1 base and 4 bases, with 10 bases remaining between them. This chain's CDR3 is CASSPQGTNNEKLFF. The CDR3 bases are TGTGCCAGCTCACCACAGGGGACCAATAATGAAAAACTGTTTTTT.

This sequence joins TRBV9 and TRBJ2-7; 8 positions match TRBD1. This CDR3 contains 14 residues. The trim removed 4 bases at V and 4 bases at J, leaving 7 bases unmatched. Germline CDR1 and CDR2: SGDLS and YYNGEE. The DNA for the CDR3 is TGTGCCAGCAGCCCCCGGACAGGGACGTACGAGCAGTACTTC. Protein product: CASSPRTGTYEQYF.

This clone was detected only a few times. This chain uses TRBV28 with TRBJ1-3; D is possibly TRBD1 (6 bases). V was trimmed by 7 bases and J by 4 bases, leaving 17 bases between them. The CDR3 is 15 residues long. The germline gives CDR1 MDHEN, CDR2 SYDVKM. CDR3 in amino acids: CASIKPGGGGNTIYF. DNA for the CDR3: TGTGCCAGCATCAAACCCGGGGGCGGGGGAAACACCATATATTTT. The full variable domain, completed using reference TRBV28 and TRBJ1-3, is DVKVTQSSRYLVKRTGEKVFLECVQDMDHENMFWYRQDPGLGLRLIYFSYDVKMKEKGDIPEGYSVSREKKERFSLILESASTNQTSMYLCASIKPGGGGNTIYFGEGSWLTVV.

To note about this clone: The same CDR3 also results from other DNA sequences found in this sample. The chain has TRBV5-1 and TRBJ2-3; D is unresolved. V was cut by 1 base and J by 1 base, with 4 bases left in between. Germline-derived CDR1 and CDR2 are SGHRS and YFSETQ. The CDR3 extends over 13 amino acids. This CDR3 is CASSLQGTDTQYF. CDR3 nucleotides: TGCGCCAGCAGCTTGCAGGGCACAGATACGCAGTATTTT.

A note on this clone: The same CDR3 arises from other DNA sequences in this sample as well. This chain joins TRBV2 and TRBJ2-3, with a weak D call TRBD1 (5 bases). This CDR3 comprises 13 residues. Trimming removed 3 bases from V and 1 base from J, with 5 bases in between. Per the germline V gene, CDR1 is SNHLY and CDR2 is FYNNEI. The CDR3 coding sequence is TGTGCCAGCAGTGACAGGGGCACAGATACGCAGTATTTT. As protein: CASSDRGTDTQYF.

The DNA of the CDR3 is TGCGCCAGCAGCTTGGGTTCGGGACAGGGTGGCGAGACCCAGTACTTC. Translated, it gives CASSLGSGQGGETQYF. The V and J genes are TRBV5-1 and TRBJ2-5, with 9 bases matching TRBD1. Germline-derived CDR1 and CDR2 are SGHRS and YFSETQ. The CDR3 totals 16 residues. Trimming cost V 0 bases and J 5 bases; bases outside gene matches: 8. Full variable domain (outside the CDR3, taken from reference TRBV5-1 and TRBJ2-5): KAGVTQTPRYLIKTRGQQVTLSCSPISGHRSVSWYQQTPGQGLQFLFEYFSETQRNKGNFPGRFSGRQFSNSRSEMNVSTLELGDSALYLCASSLGSGQGGETQYFGPGTRLLVL.